This T cell receptor (beta chain) comes out of a study of blood T cell repertoires in COVID-19 (TCRdb year 2020). Concerning the study at large: Samples from collaborators originated in the United States, Italy and Spain and spanned both the acute and convalescent phases of COVID-19. The material from the prospective study consisted of cDNA or gDNA derived from T cells, B-cell-depleted T cells, or PBMCs. Subjects who had been exposed to COVID-19, were actively infected with it, or had recovered from it provided the deeply sampled blood TCRbeta repertoires that made up the dataset. The repertoires were released in a freely available public database meant as a resource for research on the immune response to SARS-CoV-2. The samples were drawn from two sources: the first 160 participants of the ongoing ImmuneRACE study, and some 1,300 subjects contributed by 6 global collaborators. The sample metadata nearly always contained a de-identified subject ID, COVID-19 status, age in years and sex. Where available, HLA class I and class II types were taken from metadata supplied by the sample provider and were not determined by assay-based typing. Paper-wide results and their limitations: Clinical and demographic metadata were provided uncurated, with the amount varying by source and participant.

This clone was counted a single time. What this receptor recognizes is not known. No much larger clone is present one base from it, and per-base qualities are unavailable. Whole blood was collected in K2EDTA tubes by collaborating institutions according to the institutions' own protocols. Collaborator samples were shipped for TCRbeta analysis as frozen whole blood, isolated PBMCs, or DNA extracted from either sample type. As encoded in the germline V gene (reference sequence), CDR1 is SEHNR while CDR2 is FQNEAQ. CDR3 length: 15 amino acids, cysteine to phenylalanine. Of the read, only the CDR3 DNA is kept; its 45 bases are in frame from base 1. The germline ends are 11 bases apart after V is trimmed by 0 bases and J by 3 bases. TCRbeta CDR3 regions were amplified from genomic DNA using the immunoSEQ Assay, a bias-controlled multiplex PCR. The study's own analysis went as follows. Within the assay, amplification of reference gene primers was used to estimate how many nucleated cells each sample contained. Sequence reads were collapsed and filtered to measure the absolute abundance of every unique TCRbeta CDR3 rearrangement. For each sample, productive Simpson clonality was calculated as the square root of Simpson's diversity index across productive rearrangements. TCRdb provides this immuneACCESS table in a form limited to in-frame rearrangements. Some clones are lacking; in checked studies, under half of them reflect an unresolved V gene, and why the rest are absent is not known. V, J and clone size were drawn from that table, and D and trimming were deduced from the DNA. The sample yields roughly 100,000 clones; around 90% were counted once. The top ten constitute 5% to 6.5% of the sample.

The sequencing sample was made of peripheral blood. The chain uses TRBV7-9 and TRBJ1-1; a tentative D match to TRBD1 spans 6 bases. This clonotype originated in a human donor in a cohort sampled during active COVID-19. In nucleotides, the sequence is TGTGCCAGCAGCTTAGCAGGGGGTGTCGACACTGAAGCTTTCTTT. This translates into CASSLAGGVDTEAFF.